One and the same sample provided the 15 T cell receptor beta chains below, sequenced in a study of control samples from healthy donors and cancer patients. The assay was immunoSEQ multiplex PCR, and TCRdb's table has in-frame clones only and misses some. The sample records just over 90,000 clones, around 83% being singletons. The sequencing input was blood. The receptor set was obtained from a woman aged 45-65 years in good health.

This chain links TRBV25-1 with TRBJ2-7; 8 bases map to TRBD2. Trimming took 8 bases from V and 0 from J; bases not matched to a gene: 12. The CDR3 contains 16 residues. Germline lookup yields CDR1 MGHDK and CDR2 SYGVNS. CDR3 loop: CASRSSRGGSSYEQYF. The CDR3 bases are TGTGCCAGCCGATCATCACGGGGGGGAAGCTCCTACGAGCAGTACTTC.

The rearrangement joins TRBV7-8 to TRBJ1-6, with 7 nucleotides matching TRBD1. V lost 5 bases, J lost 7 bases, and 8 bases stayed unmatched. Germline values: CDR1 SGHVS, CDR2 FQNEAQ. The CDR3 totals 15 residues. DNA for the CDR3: TGTGCCAGCAGCGTGAGACAGGGCTGGAATTCACCCCTCCACTTT. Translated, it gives CASSVRQGWNSPLHF.

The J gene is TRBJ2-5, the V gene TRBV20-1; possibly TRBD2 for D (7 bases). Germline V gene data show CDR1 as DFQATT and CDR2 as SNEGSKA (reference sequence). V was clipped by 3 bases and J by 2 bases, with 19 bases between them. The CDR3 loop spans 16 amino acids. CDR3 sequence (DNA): TGCAGTGCTAGTCGGGGGCGGGGGAGATATCAAGAGACCCAGTACTTC. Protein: CSASRGRGRYQETQYF.

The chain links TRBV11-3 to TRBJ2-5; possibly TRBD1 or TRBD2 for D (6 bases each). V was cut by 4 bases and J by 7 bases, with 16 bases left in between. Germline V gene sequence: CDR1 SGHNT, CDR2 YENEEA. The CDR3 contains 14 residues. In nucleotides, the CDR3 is TGTGCCAGCAGCTCGACGAGGGGGGTCGGGACCCAGTACTTC. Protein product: CASSSTRGVGTQYF. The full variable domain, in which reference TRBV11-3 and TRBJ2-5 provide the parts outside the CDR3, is EAGVVQSPRYKIIEKKQPVAFWCNPISGHNTLYWYLQNLGQGPELLIRYENEEAVDDSQLPKDRFSAERLKGVDSTLKIQPAELGDSAVYLCASSSTRGVGTQYFGPGTRLLVL.

The chain's CDR3 is CASSPIGPNYGYTF. DNA for the CDR3: TGTGCCAGCAGCCCAATTGGCCCCAACTATGGCTACACCTTC. This rearrangement joins TRBV5-6 to TRBJ1-2; no reliable D call. Germline V gives CDR1 SGHDT, CDR2 YYEEEE. Trimming took off 4 bases at V and 2 bases at J, with 12 bases between the two ends. The CDR3 is 14 residues long.

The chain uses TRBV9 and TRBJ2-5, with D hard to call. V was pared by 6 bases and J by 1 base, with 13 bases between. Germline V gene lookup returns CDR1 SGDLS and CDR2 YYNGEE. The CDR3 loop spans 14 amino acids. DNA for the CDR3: TGTGCCAGCAATCGCGCGTCGATCCAAGAGACCCAGTACTTC. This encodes CASNRASIQETQYF.

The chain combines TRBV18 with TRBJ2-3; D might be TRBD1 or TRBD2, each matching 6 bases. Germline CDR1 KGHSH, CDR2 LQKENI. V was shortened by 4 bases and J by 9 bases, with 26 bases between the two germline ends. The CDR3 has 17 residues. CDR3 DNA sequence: TGTGCCAGCTCACGCCCTACAGGGTCGGGGGCAACGACAACGCAGTATTTT. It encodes CASSRPTGSGATTTQYF.

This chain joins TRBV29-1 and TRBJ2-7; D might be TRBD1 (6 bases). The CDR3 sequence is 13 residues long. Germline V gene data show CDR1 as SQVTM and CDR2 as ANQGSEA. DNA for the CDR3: TGCAGGACTACAGGGAAGGTCTCCTACGAGCAGTACTTC. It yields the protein CRTTGKVSYEQYF.

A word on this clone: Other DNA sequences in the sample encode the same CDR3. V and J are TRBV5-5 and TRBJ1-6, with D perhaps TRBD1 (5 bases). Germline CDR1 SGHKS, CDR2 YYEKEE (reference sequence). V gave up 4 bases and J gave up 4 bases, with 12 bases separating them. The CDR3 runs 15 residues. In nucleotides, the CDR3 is TGTGCCAGCAGCCTATCAACAGGTTATAATTCACCCCTCCACTTT. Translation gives CASSLSTGYNSPLHF.

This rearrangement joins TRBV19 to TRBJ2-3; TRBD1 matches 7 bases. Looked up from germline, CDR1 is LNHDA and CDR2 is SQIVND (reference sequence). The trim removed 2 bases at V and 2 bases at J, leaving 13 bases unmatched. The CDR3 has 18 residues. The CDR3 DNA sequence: TGTGCCAGTAGTATAAATCTTGCGTCGGACAGGCTCACAGATACGCAGTATTTT. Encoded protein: CASSINLASDRLTDTQYF.

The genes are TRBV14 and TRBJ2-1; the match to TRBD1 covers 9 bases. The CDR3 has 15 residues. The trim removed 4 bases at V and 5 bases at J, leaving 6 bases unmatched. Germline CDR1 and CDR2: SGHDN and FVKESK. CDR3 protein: CASSLRTGVNNEQFF. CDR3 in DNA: TGTGCCAGCAGCCTAAGGACAGGGGTTAACAATGAGCAGTTCTTC.

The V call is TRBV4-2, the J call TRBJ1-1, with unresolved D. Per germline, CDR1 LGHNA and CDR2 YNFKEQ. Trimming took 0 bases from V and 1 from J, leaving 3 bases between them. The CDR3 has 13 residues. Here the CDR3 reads CASSQESNTEAFF. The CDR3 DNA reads TGTGCCAGCAGCCAAGAATCGAACACTGAAGCTTTCTTT.

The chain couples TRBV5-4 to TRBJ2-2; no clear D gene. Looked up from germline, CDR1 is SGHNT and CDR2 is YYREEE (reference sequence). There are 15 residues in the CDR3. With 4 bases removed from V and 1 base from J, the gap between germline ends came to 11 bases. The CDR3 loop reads CASSSSWENTGELFF. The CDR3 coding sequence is TGTGCCAGCAGCAGTTCGTGGGAGAACACCGGGGAGCTGTTTTTT. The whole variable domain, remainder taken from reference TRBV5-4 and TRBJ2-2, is ETGVTQSPTHLIKTRGQQVTLRCSSQSGHNTVSWYQQALGQGPQFIFQYYREEENGRGNFPPRFSGLQFPNYSSELNVNALELDDSALYLCASSSSWENTGELFFGEGSRLTVL.

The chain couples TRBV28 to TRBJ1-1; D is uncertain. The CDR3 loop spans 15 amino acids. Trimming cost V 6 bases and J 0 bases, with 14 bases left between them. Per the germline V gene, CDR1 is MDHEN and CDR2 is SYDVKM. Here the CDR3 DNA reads TGTGCCAGCAGGTTGGTAGGGTCCATGAACACTGAAGCTTTCTTT. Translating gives CASRLVGSMNTEAFF.

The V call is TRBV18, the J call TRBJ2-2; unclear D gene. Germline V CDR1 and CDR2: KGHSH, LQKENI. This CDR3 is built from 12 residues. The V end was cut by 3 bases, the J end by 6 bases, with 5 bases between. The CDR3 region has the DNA TGTGCCAGCTCACCGGGTTCCGGGGAGCTGTTTTTT. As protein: CASSPGSGELFF.